This T cell receptor (beta chain) was observed in a study of blood T cell repertoires in COVID-19. Generated by immunoSEQ multiplex PCR, the TCRdb table keeps only in-frame clones and is missing some. The sample includes about 6,600 clones, approximately 90% seen only once; the top ten take about 4.5%. Germline trimming cut 2 bases from V and 4 bases from J; bases unmatched to any gene: 2. Germline V lookup: CDR1 LGHDT, CDR2 YNNKEL (reference sequence). The CDR3 spans 15 residues. The sample was peripheral blood. This TCR came from a man of 80 years or more with active COVID-19. The chain employs TRBV3-1 (or the pseudogene TRBV3-2) and TRBJ2-1, with 10 bases matching TRBD2. The CDR3 nucleotides read TGTGCCAGCAGCCAACCTAGCGGGAGTTACAATGAGCAGTTCTTC. This translates into CASSQPSGSYNEQFF.